This entry lists 5 T cell receptor beta chains sequenced from one sample in a study of blood T cell repertoires in COVID-19. Sequencing used immunoSEQ multiplex PCR; TCRdb keeps in-frame clones, though not all of them. Seen here are about 300,000 clones, 88% observed once, and the top ten hold around 1.6%. Specimen: peripheral blood. These receptors were collected from a woman aged 25 to 39 with COVID-19, enrolled during active disease.

The chain employs TRBV12-3 or TRBV12-4 and TRBJ1-2; D perhaps matches TRBD1 (5 bases). This CDR3 has 13 residues. V lost 8 bases and J 0 bases, leaving 10 bases between the germline ends. CDR3 in amino acids: CASDSGPNYGYTF. CDR3 DNA sequence: TGTGCCAGCGACTCAGGGCCTAACTATGGCTACACCTTC.

The V call is TRBV19, the J call TRBJ1-5; D is undetermined. This CDR3 is built from 17 residues. The V end was cut by 2 bases, the J end by 1 base, with 15 bases between. Germline assignment: CDR1 LNHDA and CDR2 SQIVND (reference sequence). In DNA, the CDR3 is TGTGCCAGTAGTATATGGATAGGGAGGTTCAGCAATCAGCCCCAGCATTTT. This gives the protein CASSIWIGRFSNQPQHF.

The V call is TRBV15, the J call TRBJ2-2; a weak D match, TRBD2 (6 bases). The ends were cut back, 8 bases at V and 7 bases at J, with 20 bases in the middle. Germline V CDR1 and CDR2: LNHNV, YYDKDF (reference sequence). CDR3 length equals 15 residues. For the CDR3, the DNA is TGTGCCACCCGGGATTTTGGCGGGGCGTTCGGGGAGCTGTTTTTT. It translates to CATRDFGGAFGELFF.

This chain uses TRBV12-3 or TRBV12-4 with TRBJ1-2; the D gene is possibly TRBD1 (5 bases). Trimming removed 3 bases at V and 7 bases at J, with 12 bases between. The CDR3 is 13 residues long. Here the CDR3 reads CASSLSRAGGYTF. The DNA for the CDR3 is TGTGCCAGCAGTTTGTCCAGGGCCGGTGGCTACACCTTC.

The V gene is TRBV6-1, the J gene TRBJ1-2, with 10 bases fitting TRBD1. The CDR3 consists of 15 residues. The ends lost 2 bases at V and 4 bases at J; junction bases unmatched: 4. Per germline, CDR1 MNHNS and CDR2 SASEGT. The CDR3 DNA is TGTGCCAGCAGTGAACGGGACAGGGGTACCTATGGCTACACCTTC. The encoded protein is CASSERDRGTYGYTF.